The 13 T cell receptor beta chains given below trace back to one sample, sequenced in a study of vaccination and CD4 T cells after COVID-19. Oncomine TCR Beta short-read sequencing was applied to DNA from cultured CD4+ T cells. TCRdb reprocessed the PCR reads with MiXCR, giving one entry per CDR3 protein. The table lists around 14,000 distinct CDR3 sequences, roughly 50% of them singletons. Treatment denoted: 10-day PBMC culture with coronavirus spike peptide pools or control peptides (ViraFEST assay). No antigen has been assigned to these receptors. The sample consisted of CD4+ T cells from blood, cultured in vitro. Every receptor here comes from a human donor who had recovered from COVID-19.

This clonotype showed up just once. Written as DNA, the CDR3 is TGTGCCAGCAGCTTAGATGGGAACACAGATACGCAGTATTTT. Amino acid sequence: CASSLDGNTDTQYF. This sequence joins TRBV11-3 and TRBJ2-3; no definite D call. The CDR3 is 14 residues long. Per germline, CDR1 SGHNT and CDR2 YENEEA. The V end was cut by 0 bases, the J end by 2 bases, with 6 bases between.

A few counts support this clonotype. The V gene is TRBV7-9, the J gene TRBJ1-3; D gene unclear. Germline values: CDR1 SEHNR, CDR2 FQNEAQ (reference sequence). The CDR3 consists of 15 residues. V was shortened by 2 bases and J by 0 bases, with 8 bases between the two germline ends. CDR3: CASSLIEYSGNTIYF. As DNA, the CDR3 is TGTGCCAGCAGCTTAATCGAGTACTCTGGAAACACCATATATTTT.

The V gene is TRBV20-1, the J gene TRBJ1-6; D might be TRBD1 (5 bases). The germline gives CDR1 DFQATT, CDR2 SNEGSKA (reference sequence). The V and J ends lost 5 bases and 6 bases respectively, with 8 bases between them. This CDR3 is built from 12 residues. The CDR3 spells CSARRANSPLHF. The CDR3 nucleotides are TGCAGTGCTCGCAGGGCTAATTCACCCCTCCACTTT.

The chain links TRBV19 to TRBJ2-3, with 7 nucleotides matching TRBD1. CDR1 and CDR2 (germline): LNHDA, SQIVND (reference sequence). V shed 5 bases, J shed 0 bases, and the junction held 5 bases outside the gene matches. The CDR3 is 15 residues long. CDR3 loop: CASSPQTGSTDTQYF. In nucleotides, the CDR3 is TGTGCCAGTAGTCCCCAGACAGGGAGCACAGATACGCAGTATTTT.

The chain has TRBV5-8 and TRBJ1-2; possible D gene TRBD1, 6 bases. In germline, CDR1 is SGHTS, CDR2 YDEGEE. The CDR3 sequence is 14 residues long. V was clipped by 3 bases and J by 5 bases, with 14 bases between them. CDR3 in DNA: TGTGCCAGCAGCTCGGTTGTGGGGACATATGGCTACACCTTC. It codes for CASSSVVGTYGYTF.

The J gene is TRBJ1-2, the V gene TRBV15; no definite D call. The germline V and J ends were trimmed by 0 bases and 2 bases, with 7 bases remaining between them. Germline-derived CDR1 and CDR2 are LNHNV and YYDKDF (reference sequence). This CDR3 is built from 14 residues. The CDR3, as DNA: TGTGCCACCAGCAGAGATTCGAGAAACTATGGCTACACCTTC. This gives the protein CATSRDSRNYGYTF.

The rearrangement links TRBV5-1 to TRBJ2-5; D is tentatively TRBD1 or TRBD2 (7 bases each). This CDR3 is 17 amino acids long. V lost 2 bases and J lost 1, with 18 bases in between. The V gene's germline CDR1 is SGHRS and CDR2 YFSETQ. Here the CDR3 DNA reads TGCGCCAGCAGCTTAGGCAGCGGGGCAGGGGGCCAAGAGACCCAGTACTTC. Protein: CASSLGSGAGGQETQYF.

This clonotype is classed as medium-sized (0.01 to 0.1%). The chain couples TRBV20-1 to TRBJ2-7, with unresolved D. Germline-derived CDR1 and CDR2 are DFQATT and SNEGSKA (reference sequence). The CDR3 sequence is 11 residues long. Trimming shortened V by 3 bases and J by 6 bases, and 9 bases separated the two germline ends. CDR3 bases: TGCAGTGCTAGGGGCAAAGGCGAGCAGTACTTC. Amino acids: CSARGKGEQYF.

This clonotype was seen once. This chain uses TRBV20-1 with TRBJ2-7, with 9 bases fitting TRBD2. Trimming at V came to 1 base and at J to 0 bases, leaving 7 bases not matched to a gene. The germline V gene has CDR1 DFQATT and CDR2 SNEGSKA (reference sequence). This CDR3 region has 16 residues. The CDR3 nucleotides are TGCAGTGCTAGAGTTAGCGGGGGCGGTAGCTCCTACGAGCAGTACTTC. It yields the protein CSARVSGGGSSYEQYF.

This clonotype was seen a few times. For the CDR3, the DNA is TGTGCCACCATCTACCCCTGGGAGACCCAGTACTTC. This sequence encodes CATIYPWETQYF. V and J are TRBV24-1 and TRBJ2-5; D remains ambiguous. Trimming stripped 8 bases from V and 5 bases from J, with 11 bases between. This CDR3 is 12 amino acids long. Germline CDR1 KGHDR, CDR2 SFDVKD.

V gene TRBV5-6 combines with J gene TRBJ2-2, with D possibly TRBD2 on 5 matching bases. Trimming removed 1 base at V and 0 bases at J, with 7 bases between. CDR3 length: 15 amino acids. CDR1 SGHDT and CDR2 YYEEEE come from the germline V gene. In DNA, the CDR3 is TGTGCCAGCAGCTTGCCCGGGGCGAACACCGGGGAGCTGTTTTTT. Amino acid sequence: CASSLPGANTGELFF.

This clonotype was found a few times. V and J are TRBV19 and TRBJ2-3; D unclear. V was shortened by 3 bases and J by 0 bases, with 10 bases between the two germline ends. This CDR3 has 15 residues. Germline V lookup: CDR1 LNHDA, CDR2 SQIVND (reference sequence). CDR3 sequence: CASSILSSSTDTQYF. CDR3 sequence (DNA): TGTGCCAGTAGTATCTTGTCATCTAGCACAGATACGCAGTATTTT.

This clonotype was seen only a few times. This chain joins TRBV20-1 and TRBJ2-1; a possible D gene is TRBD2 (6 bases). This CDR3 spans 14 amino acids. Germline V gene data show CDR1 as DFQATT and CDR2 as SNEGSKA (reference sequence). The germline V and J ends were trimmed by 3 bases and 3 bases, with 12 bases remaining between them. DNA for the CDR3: TGCAGTGCTAGGCGCGGGGCATACTACAATGAGCAGTTCTTC. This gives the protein CSARRGAYYNEQFF.